These 5 T cell receptor beta chains were all obtained from the same sample, sequenced in a study of T cells in localized non-small cell lung cancer. Profiling relied on immunoSEQ multiplex PCR, and the TCRdb table lists in-frame clones only, not all of them. The table shows some 15,000 clones, with 90% occurring only once. The sample was peripheral blood mononuclear cells, taken before any cancer treatment. The receptor source for this set is a woman aged 35 to 70 with stage III lung adenocarcinoma.

This clone turned up a few times. This rearrangement joins TRBV30 to TRBJ1-2; the D gene is possibly TRBD1 (5 bases). Germline CDR1 is GTSNPN and CDR2 is SVGIG (reference sequence). The length of the CDR3 is 12 residues. Trimming shortened V by 2 bases and J by 8 bases, and 12 bases separated the two germline ends. The CDR3 DNA follows: TGTGCCTGGAGTCCGGGGACCCTGGGCTACACCTTC. It yields the protein CAWSPGTLGYTF.

This chain links TRBV6-1 with TRBJ1-5; D call uncertain. The CDR3 extends over 14 amino acids. The germline CDR1 and CDR2 sequences are MNHNS and SASEGT. Trimming shortened V by 8 bases and J by 3 bases, and 14 bases separated the two germline ends. The CDR3: CASSREGYNQPQHF. CDR3 bases: TGTGCCAGCTCACGGGAGGGATACAATCAGCCCCAGCATTTT.

The chain recombines TRBV9 with TRBJ1-4; D possibly corresponds to TRBD1 (5 bases). V was trimmed by 0 bases and J by 4 bases, leaving 13 bases between them. The CDR3 sequence is 16 residues long. Germline assignment: CDR1 SGDLS and CDR2 YYNGEE. Here the CDR3 reads CASSVEGDPNNEKLFF. DNA of the CDR3: TGTGCCAGCAGCGTAGAAGGGGACCCGAATAATGAAAAACTGTTTTTT.

This chain links TRBV5-1 with TRBJ1-1; D perhaps matches TRBD1 (5 bases). Germline V gene data show CDR1 as SGHRS and CDR2 as YFSETQ. The V gene lost 3 bases and the J gene lost 6 bases, with 18 bases spanning the gap. This CDR3 contains 15 residues. For the CDR3, the DNA is TGCGCCAGCAGCTCGCAGGGCAATCGAGTTGCTGAAGCTTTCTTT. It specifies CASSSQGNRVAEAFF.

V usage is TRBV9 and J usage is TRBJ2-1, with 12 nucleotides matching TRBD2. V was clipped by 4 bases and J by 9 bases; unmatched bases: 8. In germline, CDR1 is SGDLS, CDR2 YYNGEE. The CDR3 loop spans 15 amino acids. The CDR3 nucleotides read TGTGCCAGCAGCTCAGGACTAGCGGGATCAAGTGAGCAGTTCTTC. This encodes CASSSGLAGSSEQFF.